Given below is one TCR beta chain in context. Its matching antigen is unknown. These data are taken from a study of vaccination and CD4 T cells after COVID-19. As for the study in general: Sampling after COVID took place at a median of around 110 days (range 35 to 161) following diagnosis. Samples after vaccination came a median roughly 74 days past dose two, ranging 14 to 241. Study conclusions and caveats: Post-vaccination reactive clonotypes (median about 40) did not differ significantly from post-infection (about 20).

TCRdb independently ran MiXCR on the PCR reads; one entry per CDR3 protein. The table shows 20,000 to 25,000 distinct CDR3 sequences, with about 57% occurring only once. V was trimmed by 0 bases and J by 6 bases, leaving 15 bases between them. Germline assignment: CDR1 DFQATT and CDR2 SNEGSKA (reference sequence). This CDR3 is built from 15 residues. Material: CD4+ T cells from blood, obtained before SARS-CoV-2 vaccination. This chain links TRBV20-1 with TRBJ2-1; D is unresolved. The clonotype was recovered from a human donor who had recovered from COVID-19. The chain's CDR3 is CSARDSQGSGNEQFF. As DNA, the CDR3 is TGCAGTGCTAGAGACTCACAAGGGTCGGGCAATGAGCAGTTCTTC.